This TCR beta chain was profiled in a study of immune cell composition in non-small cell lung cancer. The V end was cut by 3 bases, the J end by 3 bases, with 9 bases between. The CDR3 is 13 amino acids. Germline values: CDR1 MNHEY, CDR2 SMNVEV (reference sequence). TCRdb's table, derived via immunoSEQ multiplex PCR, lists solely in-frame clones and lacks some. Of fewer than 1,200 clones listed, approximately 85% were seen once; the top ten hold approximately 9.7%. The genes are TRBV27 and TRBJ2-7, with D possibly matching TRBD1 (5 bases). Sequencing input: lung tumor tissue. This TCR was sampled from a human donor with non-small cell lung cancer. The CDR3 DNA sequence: TGTGCCAGCAGTTTGGGGCAGCTCTACGAGCAGTACTTC. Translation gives CASSLGQLYEQYF.